Detailed here is one T cell receptor beta chain. Germline is not matched at one junction end, which may reflect a read error. The sample belongs to a study of blood T cells in healthy people across ages. Sample-barcoded 5' priming and a J-beta primer mix drove a second PCR of 7 to 11 cycles. TCRdb used MiXCR to reprocess the 5' RACE reads, holding one entry per CDR3 protein. The sample shows approximately 790,000 distinct CDR3 sequences, about 62% of them seen only once. Germline loops: CDR1 SNHLY, CDR2 FYNNEI. The CDR3 has 13 residues. The receptor's source is a man under 40 in good health. The chain has TRBV2 and TRBJ1-4; D uncertain. Sequenced: blood. The CDR3 DNA reads as TGCGCCAGCAGTGAAGTTGATAATGAAAAACTGTTTTTT. Protein sequence: CASSEVDNEKLFF.